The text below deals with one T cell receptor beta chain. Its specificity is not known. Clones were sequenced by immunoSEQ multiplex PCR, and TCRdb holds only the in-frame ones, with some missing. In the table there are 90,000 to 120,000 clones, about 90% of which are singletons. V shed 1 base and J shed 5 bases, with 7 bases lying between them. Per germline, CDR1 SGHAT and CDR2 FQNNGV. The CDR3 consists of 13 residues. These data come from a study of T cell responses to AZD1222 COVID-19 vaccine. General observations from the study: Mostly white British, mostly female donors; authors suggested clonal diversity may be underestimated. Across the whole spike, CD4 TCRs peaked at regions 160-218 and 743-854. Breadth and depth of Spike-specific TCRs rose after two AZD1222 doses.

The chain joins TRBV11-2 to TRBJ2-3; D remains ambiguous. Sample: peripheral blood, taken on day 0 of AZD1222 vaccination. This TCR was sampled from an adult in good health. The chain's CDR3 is CASSLGFGDTQYF. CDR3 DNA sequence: TGTGCCAGCAGCTTAGGGTTTGGAGATACGCAGTATTTT.